A single sample gave rise to the 29 T cell receptor beta chains below, sequenced in a study of cytomegalovirus exposure and HLA in healthy donors. Researchers ran the PCR with 60 Vbeta and 13 Jbeta primers. The data were produced by immunoSEQ multiplex PCR, yet TCRdb's version contains in-frame clones alone and is incomplete. The repertoire holds more than 200,000 clones, 82% seen once, with 4.5% to 7% in the top ten. Sequencing was carried out using PBMCs. The receptors were sampled from a man in his forties in good health and CMV-seropositive.

A note on this clone: At one boundary the junction diverges from the germline segment, which might be a read error. J is TRBJ1-5 and V is TRBV4-1; TRBD1 aligns across 7 bases. Germline CDR1 MGHRA, CDR2 YSYEKL. CDR3 length: 15 amino acids. This CDR3 is CASSPRTGGNQPQHF. CDR3 in DNA: TGTGCCAGCAGCCCCCGGACAGGCGGGAATCAGCCCCAGCATTTT.

A few counts support this clone. The chain couples TRBV30 to TRBJ2-7, with D possibly TRBD1 on 5 matching bases. Trimming cost V 2 bases and J 1 base, with 12 bases left between them. Looked up from germline, CDR1 is GTSNPN and CDR2 is SVGIG (reference sequence). CDR3 size: 14 residues. The CDR3 spells CAWSRLGQSYEQYV. In DNA form, the CDR3 reads TGTGCCTGGAGTAGATTGGGGCAGTCCTACGAGCAGTACGTC.

This clone was observed a few times. The rearrangement joins TRBV9 to TRBJ1-2; 8 bases map to TRBD1. The V gene's germline CDR1 is SGDLS and CDR2 YYNGEE. This CDR3 is 14 amino acids long. The J segment lost 3 bases and the V segment lost 3 bases, leaving 4 bases of the junction unmatched. CDR3 DNA: TGTGCCAGCAGCGCTCCGGGACAGGACTATGGCTACACCTTC. Translated, it gives CASSAPGQDYGYTF. The full variable domain, with the rest looked up from reference TRBV9 and TRBJ1-2, is DSGVTQTPKHLITATGQRVTLRCSPRSGDLSVYWYQQSLDQGLQFLIQYYNGEERAKGNILERFSAQQFPDLHSELNLSSLELGDSALYFCASSAPGQDYGYTFGSGTRLTVV.

The chain is built from TRBV5-4 and TRBJ1-2, with 9 bases that match TRBD1. With V trimmed by 5 bases and J by 5 bases, 7 bases remained unmatched. Germline V CDR1 and CDR2: SGHNT, YYREEE (reference sequence). The CDR3 consists of 14 residues. CDR3 in DNA: TGTGCCAGCAGGGGGACAGGGATGGATTATGGCTACACCTTC. Encoded protein: CASRGTGMDYGYTF.

This chain links TRBV5-1 with TRBJ2-1; 9 nucleotides agree with TRBD2. J gave up 8 bases and V 0 bases, and 3 bases lay outside the gene matches. The CDR3 consists of 14 residues. Germline V gene sequence: CDR1 SGHRS, CDR2 YFSETQ. The CDR3 reads CASSLGAGGYEQFF. CDR3 in DNA: TGCGCCAGCAGCTTGGGAGCGGGAGGATATGAGCAGTTCTTC.

The V call is TRBV27, the J call TRBJ1-2; tentatively, D is TRBD1 (5 bases). This CDR3 has 14 residues. Germline CDR1 reads MNHEY; CDR2 reads SMNVEV (reference sequence). The V end lost 2 bases, the J end lost 3 bases, and 10 bases lay between the germline ends. The CDR3 reads CASSLMRDYYGYTF. The CDR3 coding sequence is TGTGCCAGCAGTTTAATGAGGGACTACTATGGCTACACCTTC.

The chain is built from TRBV7-9 and TRBJ1-3; TRBD1 might be the D (6 bases). The CDR3 is made up of 16 amino acids. Germline V gene data show CDR1 as SEHNR and CDR2 as FQNEAQ (reference sequence). With 4 bases removed from V and 0 bases from J, the gap between germline ends came to 13 bases. CDR3 sequence reads: CASSSLRGDSGNTIYF. The CDR3 DNA follows: TGTGCCAGCAGCTCCCTCAGGGGAGACTCTGGAAACACCATATATTTT.

The count of this clone is one. The chain links TRBV6-1 to TRBJ1-5; TRBD1 matches 7 bases. V lost 6 bases, J lost 1 base, and 6 bases stayed unmatched. This CDR3 comprises 15 residues. Germline V gene data show CDR1 as MNHNS and CDR2 as SASEGT. The CDR3 is CASRVDRRSNQPQHF. The CDR3 region has the DNA TGTGCCAGCAGAGTGGACAGGAGAAGCAATCAGCCCCAGCATTTT.

The chain carries TRBV7-3 and TRBJ2-5; 8 nucleotides match TRBD2. This CDR3 is 15 amino acids long. The J segment lost 5 bases and the V segment lost 5 bases, leaving 10 bases of the junction unmatched. Germline V gene lookup returns CDR1 SGHTA and CDR2 FQGTGA. The CDR3 DNA follows: TGTGCCAGCAGCCGTAATGGGGGACTAGGGGAGACCCAGTACTTC. This encodes CASSRNGGLGETQYF.

This clone has just a few counts. V gene TRBV27 combines with J gene TRBJ2-2; TRBD2 matches at 12 bases. CDR1 is MNHEY and CDR2 is SMNVEV in the germline V gene (reference sequence). This CDR3 has 17 residues. Trimming cost V 5 bases and J 4 bases; bases outside gene matches: 8. The CDR3 loop is CASSQLGLAGITGELFF. The CDR3 DNA is TGTGCCAGCAGTCAACTTGGACTAGCGGGAATCACCGGGGAGCTGTTTTTT.

This clone was recorded once. The V call is TRBV2, the J call TRBJ2-3; 12 bases fit TRBD2. Per germline, CDR1 SNHLY and CDR2 FYNNEI. V was pared by 8 bases and J by 0 bases, with 9 bases of the junction left unmatched. The CDR3 runs 17 residues. The CDR3 nucleotides are TGTGCCAGCCGACGGACTAGCGGGATCCGGAGCACAGATACGCAGTATTTT. As protein: CASRRTSGIRSTDTQYF. Together with reference TRBV2 and TRBJ2-3, the CDR3 gives the full variable domain: EPEVTQTPSHQVTQMGQEVILRCVPISNHLYFYWYRQILGQKVEFLVSFYNNEISEKSEIFDDQFSVERPDGSNFTLKIRSTKLEDSAMYFCASRRTSGIRSTDTQYFGPGTRLTVL.

The V call is TRBV9, the J call TRBJ2-7; D gene ambiguous. CDR1 and CDR2 (germline): SGDLS, YYNGEE. This CDR3 is built from 14 residues. V lost 5 bases and J lost 2, with 14 bases in between. The CDR3 region is CASSTAPSAYEQYF. CDR3 sequence (DNA): TGTGCCAGCAGTACTGCTCCCTCGGCCTACGAGCAGTACTTC.

This chain connects TRBV30 to TRBJ1-5; 10 bases match TRBD1. Germline lookup yields CDR1 GTSNPN and CDR2 SVGIG (reference sequence). V lost 5 bases, J lost 7 bases, and 2 bases stayed unmatched. The CDR3 runs 12 residues. CDR3 in DNA: TGTGCCTGGGGGACAGGGGCCCAGCCCCAGCATTTT. Translation gives CAWGTGAQPQHF. Filled out from reference TRBV30 and TRBJ1-5, the complete variable domain reads SQTIHQWPATLVQPVGSPLSLECTVEGTSNPNLYWYRQAAGRGLQLLFYSVGIGQISSEVPQNLSASRPQDRQFILSSKKLLLSDSGFYLCAWGTGAQPQHFGDGTRLSIL.

The rearrangement uses TRBV5-1 and TRBJ2-7, with 8 bases that match TRBD2. With V trimmed by 4 bases and J by 5 bases, 8 bases remained unmatched. The CDR3 spans 14 residues. The V gene's germline CDR1 is SGHRS and CDR2 YFSETQ. CDR3 loop: CASSPFREGHEQYF. CDR3 sequence (DNA): TGCGCCAGCAGCCCCTTCCGGGAGGGTCACGAGCAGTACTTC.

V is TRBV10-1 and J is TRBJ2-2; the D gene is possibly TRBD1 (6 bases). The V gene's germline CDR1 is WNHNN and CDR2 SYGVQD (reference sequence). V lost 4 bases to trimming and J lost 7 bases, with 10 bases between them. CDR3 length equals 13 residues. CDR3 in DNA: TGCGCCAGCAGTGTAGGGGGAGTCGGGGAGCTGTTTTTT. This codes for CASSVGGVGELFF.

The V gene is TRBV6-5, the J gene TRBJ1-2; D might be TRBD1 (5 bases). Germline V gene sequence: CDR1 MNHEY, CDR2 SVGAGI. Trimming pared 5 bases from V and 4 bases from J, leaving 14 bases between. This CDR3 has 14 amino acids. The CDR3 DNA reads as TGTGCCAGCAGTAATCCTGGAGGGGCCTATGGCTACACCTTC. Residues: CASSNPGGAYGYTF.

The V gene is TRBV10-3, the J gene TRBJ2-3; D might be TRBD2 (6 bases). CDR3 length equals 15 residues. The V gene's germline CDR1 is ENHRY and CDR2 SYGVKD. The V and J ends lost 2 bases and 2 bases respectively, with 11 bases between them. The CDR3 DNA reads as TGTGCCATCAGTGAGGGTCCGGGAGCCACAGATACGCAGTATTTT. Encoded protein: CAISEGPGATDTQYF.

V gene TRBV10-1 combines with J gene TRBJ2-1; TRBD2 matches 12 bases. This CDR3 region has 14 residues. V lost 4 bases to trimming and J lost 11 bases; unmatched junction nucleotides: 6. CDR1 is WNHNN and CDR2 is SYGVQD in the germline V gene (reference sequence). CDR3 amino acids: CASSASGRAAKQFF. As DNA, the CDR3 is TGCGCCAGCAGTGCTAGCGGGAGGGCCGCTAAGCAGTTCTTC.

This clone was picked up a small number of times. The V call is TRBV5-5, the J call TRBJ2-3, with D unresolved. Looked up from germline, CDR1 is SGHKS and CDR2 is YYEKEE (reference sequence). Trimming cost V 2 bases and J 5 bases, with 15 bases left between them. The CDR3 consists of 15 residues. The CDR3 nucleotides read TGTGCCAGCAGCTTTTACAGCTCCGTAATAGATACGCAGTATTTT. Translating gives CASSFYSSVIDTQYF.

This chain uses TRBV11-2 with TRBJ1-2; no firm D call. V lost 6 bases, J lost 0 bases, and 14 bases lay in between. Germline CDR1 and CDR2: SGHAT and FQNNGV. The CDR3 covers 15 residues. The CDR3 sequence is CASSNLGGSNYGYTF. CDR3 in DNA: TGTGCCAGCAGTAATCTCGGCGGATCTAACTATGGCTACACCTTC.

The V gene is TRBV11-1, the J gene TRBJ2-7; D is possibly TRBD1 (7 bases). The CDR3 extends over 15 amino acids. Germline V gene sequence: CDR1 SGHAT, CDR2 FQDESV (reference sequence). V gave up 5 bases and J gave up 2 bases, with 16 bases separating them. The CDR3 spells CASSTRSGGTYEQYF. The CDR3 DNA is TGTGCCAGCAGCACTCGGTCAGGGGGGACCTACGAGCAGTACTTC.

This clone was observed a single time. The chain uses TRBV19 and TRBJ2-1; 14 bases are a match to TRBD2. After removal of 1 base from V and 8 bases from J, the junction contained 10 bases not matched to a gene. The germline V gene has CDR1 LNHDA and CDR2 SQIVND (reference sequence). The CDR3 length is 18 residues. The CDR3 loop reads CASSIGGGLAGGWDEQFF. CDR3 DNA sequence: TGTGCCAGTAGTATAGGGGGCGGACTAGCGGGAGGATGGGATGAGCAGTTCTTC.

The chain uses TRBV30 and TRBJ2-2; TRBD1 agrees at 10 bases. This CDR3 comprises 14 residues. V was pared by 5 bases and J by 5 bases, with 5 bases of the junction left unmatched. From germline, CDR1 is GTSNPN and CDR2 SVGIG (reference sequence). The chain's CDR3 is CAWGPGQGTGELFF. In nucleotides, the CDR3 is TGTGCCTGGGGCCCGGGACAGGGGACCGGGGAGCTGTTTTTT.

The chain carries TRBV6-5 and TRBJ1-2; 7 nucleotides align to TRBD1. V was pared by 2 bases and J by 8 bases, with 8 bases of the junction left unmatched. This CDR3 region has 14 residues. Germline V gives CDR1 MNHEY, CDR2 SVGAGI. CDR3 DNA: TGTGCCAGCAGTTACCTAGACAGGGCGGAAGGCTACACCTTC. Protein sequence: CASSYLDRAEGYTF.

The chain carries TRBV28 and TRBJ1-2, with 9 bases fitting TRBD1. J gave up 6 bases and V 5 bases, and 4 bases lay outside the gene matches. CDR3 length: 13 residues. From germline, CDR1 is MDHEN and CDR2 SYDVKM. Written as DNA, the CDR3 is TGTGCCAGCAGTAGGGACAGGGTAAATGGCTACACCTTC. Translating gives CASSRDRVNGYTF.

The chain employs TRBV6-6 and TRBJ2-3; D perhaps matches TRBD2 (6 bases). Germline loops: CDR1 MNHNY, CDR2 SVGAGI (reference sequence). CDR3 size: 15 residues. Trimming took 2 bases from V and 2 from J, leaving 11 bases between them. The CDR3 here is CASSYEGGSTDTQYF. CDR3 nucleotide sequence: TGTGCCAGCAGTTACGAGGGAGGTTCCACAGATACGCAGTATTTT.

The V call is TRBV7-3, the J call TRBJ2-7; 8 nucleotides agree with TRBD1. The CDR3 length is 14 residues. Germline CDR1 SGHTA, CDR2 FQGTGA. V lost 2 bases to trimming and J lost 4 bases; unmatched junction nucleotides: 4. The CDR3 nucleotides read TGTGCCAGCAGCTTAGGCAGGGGGCCGTACGAGCAGTACTTC. It translates to CASSLGRGPYEQYF.

The sample holds one count of this clone. The chain carries TRBV27 and TRBJ2-5, with TRBD1 identical over 7 bases. Germline V gene lookup returns CDR1 MNHEY and CDR2 SMNVEV (reference sequence). J lost 1 base, V lost 6 bases, and 11 bases had no gene match. This CDR3 is 16 amino acids long. The CDR3 coding sequence is TGTGCCAGCAGGAGCCGCTTAGGGGGCCCCCAAGAGACCCAGTACTTC. It yields the protein CASRSRLGGPQETQYF.

The genes are TRBV6-6 and TRBJ1-4, with unresolved D. There are 14 residues in the CDR3. CDR1 is MNHNY, CDR2 SVGAGI, per germline (reference sequence). Trimming took off 5 bases at V and 12 bases at J, with 19 bases between the two ends. CDR3 DNA: TGTGCCAGCAGTAGCACCGGGGTTTTAATGGAACTGTTTTTT. Protein sequence: CASSSTGVLMELFF.